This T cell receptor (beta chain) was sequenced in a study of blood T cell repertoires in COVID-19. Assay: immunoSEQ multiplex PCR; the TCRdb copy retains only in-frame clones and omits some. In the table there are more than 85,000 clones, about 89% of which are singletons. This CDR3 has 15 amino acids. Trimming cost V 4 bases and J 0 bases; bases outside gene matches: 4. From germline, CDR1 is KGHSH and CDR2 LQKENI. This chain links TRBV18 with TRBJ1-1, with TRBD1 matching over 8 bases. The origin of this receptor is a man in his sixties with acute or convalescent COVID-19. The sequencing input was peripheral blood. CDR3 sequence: CASSQGQGMNTEAFF. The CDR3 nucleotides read TGTGCCAGCTCACAAGGACAGGGTATGAACACTGAAGCTTTCTTT. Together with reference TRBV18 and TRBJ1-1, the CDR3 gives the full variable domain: NAGVMQNPRHLVRRRGQEARLRCSPMKGHSHVYWYRQLPEEGLKFMVYLQKENIIDESGMPKERFSAEFPKEGPSILRIQQVVRGDSAAYFCASSQGQGMNTEAFFGQGTRLTVV.